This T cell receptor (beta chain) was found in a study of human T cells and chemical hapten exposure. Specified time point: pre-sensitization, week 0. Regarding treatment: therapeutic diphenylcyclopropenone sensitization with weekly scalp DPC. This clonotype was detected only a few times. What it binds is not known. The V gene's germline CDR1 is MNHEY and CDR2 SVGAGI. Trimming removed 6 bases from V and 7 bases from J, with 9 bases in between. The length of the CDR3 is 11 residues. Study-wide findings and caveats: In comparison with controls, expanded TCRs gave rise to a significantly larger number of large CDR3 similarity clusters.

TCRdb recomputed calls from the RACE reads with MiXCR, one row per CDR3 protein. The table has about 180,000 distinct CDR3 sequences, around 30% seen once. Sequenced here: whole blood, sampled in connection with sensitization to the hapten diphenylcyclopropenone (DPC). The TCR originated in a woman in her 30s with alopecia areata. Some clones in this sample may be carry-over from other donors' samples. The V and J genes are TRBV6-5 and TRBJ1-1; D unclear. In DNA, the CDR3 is TGTGCCAGCAGCCACGTAAATGAAGCTTTCTTT. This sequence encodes CASSHVNEAFF.